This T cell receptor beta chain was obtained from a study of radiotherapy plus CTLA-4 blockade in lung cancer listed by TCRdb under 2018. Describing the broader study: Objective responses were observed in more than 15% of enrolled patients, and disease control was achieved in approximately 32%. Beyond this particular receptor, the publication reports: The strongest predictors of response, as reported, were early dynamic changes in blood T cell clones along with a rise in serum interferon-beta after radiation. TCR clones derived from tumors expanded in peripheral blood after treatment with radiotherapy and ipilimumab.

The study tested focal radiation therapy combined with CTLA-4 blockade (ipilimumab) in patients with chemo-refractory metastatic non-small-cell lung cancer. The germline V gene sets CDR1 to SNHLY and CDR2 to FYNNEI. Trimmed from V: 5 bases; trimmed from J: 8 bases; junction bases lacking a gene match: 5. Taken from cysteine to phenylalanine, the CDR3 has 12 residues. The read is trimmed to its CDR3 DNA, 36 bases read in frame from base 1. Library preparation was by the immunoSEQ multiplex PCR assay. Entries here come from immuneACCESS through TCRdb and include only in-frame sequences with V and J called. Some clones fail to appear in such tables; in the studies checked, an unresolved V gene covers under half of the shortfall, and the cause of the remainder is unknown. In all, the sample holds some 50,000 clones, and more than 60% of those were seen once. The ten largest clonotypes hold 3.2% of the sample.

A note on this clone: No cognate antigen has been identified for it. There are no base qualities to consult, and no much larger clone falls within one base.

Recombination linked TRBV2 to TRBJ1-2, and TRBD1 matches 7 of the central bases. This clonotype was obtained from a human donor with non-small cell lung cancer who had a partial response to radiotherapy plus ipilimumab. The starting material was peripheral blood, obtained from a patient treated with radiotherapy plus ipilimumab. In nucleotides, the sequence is TGTGCCAGCAGTTCCAGGGGGTTGGGCTACACCTTC. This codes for CASSSRGLGYTF.